This entry lists 26 T cell receptor beta chains sequenced from one sample in a study of cytomegalovirus exposure and HLA in healthy donors (dated by TCRdb to 2016 to 2017). Receptors were amplified or captured by the immunoSEQ multiplex PCR assay. The immuneACCESS repertoire file appears here via TCRdb, limited to in-frame rearrangements. These files lack a portion of the clones; in checked studies, under half of the deficit traces to unresolved V genes, and the cause of the others is not known. In this sample the table shows roughly 300,000 clones, roughly 88% of which occur a single time. The ten largest clonotypes hold 0.75% to 0.85% of the sample. Sequencing used PBMCs. The receptors derive from a woman aged 18-29 years in good health and CMV-seronegative.

CDR3 region: CASSQDGGGNQPQHF. The CDR3 coding sequence is TGTGCCAGCAGCCAAGATGGAGGGGGCAATCAGCCCCAGCATTTT. This chain connects TRBV4-2 to TRBJ1-5; TRBD1 might be the D (5 bases). The CDR3 runs to 15 residues. Germline CDR1 LGHNA, CDR2 YNFKEQ. V lost 0 bases, J lost 2 bases, and 8 bases lay in between.

Here the CDR3 reads CASRRGFNEQFF. For the CDR3, the DNA is TGTGCCAGCCGGCGGGGTTTCAATGAGCAGTTCTTC. This rearrangement joins TRBV6-5 to TRBJ2-1, with D tentatively TRBD2 (6 bases). Germline V gene lookup returns CDR1 MNHEY and CDR2 SVGAGI. The CDR3 sequence is 12 residues long. The ends were cut back, 8 bases at V and 6 bases at J, with 11 bases in the middle.

The gene calls are TRBV7-2 and TRBJ2-5; D remains unclear. Trimming shortened V by 2 bases and J by 0 bases, and 7 bases separated the two germline ends. This CDR3 has 14 amino acids. CDR1 and CDR2 (germline): SGHTA, FQGNSA. CDR3 sequence: CASSLFSYQETQYF. CDR3 nucleotide sequence: TGTGCCAGCAGCTTATTTAGCTACCAAGAGACCCAGTACTTC.

The rearrangement joins TRBV7-9 to TRBJ2-3, with D perhaps TRBD1 (5 bases). Trimming shortened V by 7 bases and J by 2 bases, and 13 bases separated the two germline ends. The CDR3 runs to 14 residues. The germline V gene encodes CDR1 SEHNR and CDR2 FQNEAQ (reference sequence). CDR3 amino acids: CASTSRQFTDTQYF. Written as DNA, the CDR3 is TGTGCCAGCACCTCGAGACAGTTCACAGATACGCAGTATTTT.

The gene calls are TRBV9 and TRBJ2-7; D gene ambiguous. In germline, CDR1 is SGDLS, CDR2 YYNGEE. V lost 0 bases and J lost 2, with 12 bases in between. The CDR3 is made up of 15 amino acids. The CDR3: CASSVDPASTYEQYF. CDR3 sequence (DNA): TGTGCCAGCAGCGTAGACCCAGCGAGCACCTACGAGCAGTACTTC.

The chain employs TRBV29-1 and TRBJ1-3; D call uncertain. The ends were cut back, 8 bases at V and 4 bases at J, with 9 bases in the middle. Looked up from germline, CDR1 is SQVTM and CDR2 is ANQGSEA. The length of the CDR3 is 11 residues. The CDR3 nucleotides read TGCAGCTGGGAGAGCGGAAACACCATATATTTT. This gives the protein CSWESGNTIYF.

This clone was detected only once. CDR3 region: CSVEEAGEGYGYTF. The CDR3 bases are TGCAGCGTTGAAGAGGCAGGGGAAGGCTATGGCTACACCTTC. V gene TRBV29-1 combines with J gene TRBJ1-2, with D possibly matching TRBD1 (6 bases). V lost 0 bases and J lost 4, with 12 bases in between. This CDR3 is built from 14 residues. Germline CDR1 is SQVTM and CDR2 is ANQGSEA. Based on the CDR3 plus reference TRBV29-1 and TRBJ1-2, the full variable domain is SAVISQKPSRDICQRGTSLTIQCQVDSQVTMMFWYRQQPGQSLTLIATANQGSEATYESGFVIDKFPISRPNLTFSTLTVSNMSPEDSSIYLCSVEEAGEGYGYTFGSGTRLTVV.

The V and J genes are TRBV4-2 and TRBJ1-2, with TRBD1 matching 8 bases. Germline V lookup: CDR1 LGHNA, CDR2 YNFKEQ. This CDR3 is built from 15 residues. J lost 3 bases, V lost 2 bases, and 5 bases had no gene match. The CDR3 loop is CASSQPQGVDYGYTF. DNA for the CDR3: TGTGCCAGCAGCCAACCACAGGGGGTGGACTATGGCTACACCTTC.

The V call is TRBV27, the J call TRBJ2-3; 7 bases match TRBD1. V lost 2 bases, J lost 2 bases, and 13 bases stayed unmatched. The V gene's germline CDR1 is MNHEY and CDR2 SMNVEV (reference sequence). The CDR3 has 18 residues. The CDR3 nucleotides read TGTGCCAGCAGTTTAACCCCACCCGACAGGGTCAACACAGATACGCAGTATTTT. Protein: CASSLTPPDRVNTDTQYF.

The J gene is TRBJ2-3, the V gene TRBV29-1; D is perhaps TRBD1 (6 bases). The CDR3 covers 13 residues. Germline values: CDR1 SQVTM, CDR2 ANQGSEA. Trimming cost V 8 bases and J 6 bases, with 18 bases left between them. The CDR3: CSSTRTVTDTQYF. The CDR3 coding sequence is TGCAGCTCCACGCGGACAGTCACGGATACGCAGTATTTT.

J is TRBJ1-1 and V is TRBV28; no firm D call. This CDR3 has 17 residues. The germline gives CDR1 MDHEN, CDR2 SYDVKM. Trimming removed 1 base at V and 1 base at J, with 16 bases between. The DNA for the CDR3 is TGTGCCAGCAGTTTATATTATCCAGGCCGGGGGAACACTGAAGCTTTCTTT. This encodes CASSLYYPGRGNTEAFF.

The chain carries TRBV6-1 and TRBJ2-7, with a tentative D call TRBD1 (5 bases). Germline CDR1 is MNHNS and CDR2 is SASEGT. CDR3 length: 13 residues. The germline V and J ends were trimmed by 5 bases and 9 bases, with 17 bases remaining between them. CDR3 DNA sequence: TGTGCCAGCAGTACCCCCGACAGTTTTGGGCAGTACTTC. Its protein product is CASSTPDSFGQYF.

The rearrangement uses TRBV27 and TRBJ2-1; TRBD2 aligns across 8 bases. The ends lost 7 bases at V and 8 bases at J; junction bases unmatched: 7. This CDR3 is built from 13 residues. Germline values: CDR1 MNHEY, CDR2 SMNVEV (reference sequence). In DNA form, the CDR3 reads TGTGCCAGCACCTCGGGGGGGCCCGATGAGCAGTTCTTC. Its protein product is CASTSGGPDEQFF.

This CDR3 is CASSDETGGKLFF. CDR3 sequence (DNA): TGTGCCAGCAGTGATGAGACAGGGGGAAAACTGTTTTTT. V is TRBV6-4 and J is TRBJ1-4, with 9 nucleotides matching TRBD1. CDR1 and CDR2 (germline): MRHNA, SNTAGT. This CDR3 spans 13 amino acids. V shed 3 bases, J shed 10 bases, and the junction held 3 bases outside the gene matches.

This sequence joins TRBV6-5 and TRBJ2-7, with a tentative D call TRBD1 (6 bases). Germline V gene sequence: CDR1 MNHEY, CDR2 SVGAGI. The CDR3 totals 14 residues. V was shortened by 4 bases and J by 7 bases, with 17 bases between the two germline ends. CDR3 loop: CASSFQGQSREQYF. In nucleotides, the CDR3 is TGTGCCAGCAGTTTCCAGGGGCAATCGAGAGAGCAGTACTTC.

The rearrangement links TRBV28 to TRBJ2-7, with 16 bases matching TRBD2. CDR1 is MDHEN and CDR2 is SYDVKM in the germline V gene. V lost 4 bases to trimming and J lost 3 bases; unmatched junction nucleotides: 9. This CDR3 region has 18 residues. The CDR3 reads CASSSGLAGGPGGYEQYF. The CDR3 nucleotides read TGTGCCAGCAGTTCGGGACTAGCGGGAGGGCCTGGTGGCTACGAGCAGTACTTC.

The chain links TRBV19 to TRBJ2-5; D gene unclear. V was clipped by 8 bases and J by 7 bases, with 14 bases between them. From germline, CDR1 is LNHDA and CDR2 SQIVND (reference sequence). The CDR3 is 12 amino acids. The CDR3 reads CASGWQDGTQYF. CDR3 nucleotide sequence: TGTGCCAGTGGATGGCAGGATGGGACCCAGTACTTC.

This chain connects TRBV5-8 to TRBJ2-7, with D possibly being TRBD1 (5 bases). This CDR3 comprises 13 residues. The V and J ends lost 1 base and 4 bases respectively, with 9 bases between them. Germline V lookup: CDR1 SGHTS, CDR2 YDEGEE. CDR3 sequence reads: CASSLRQTYEQYF. The CDR3 nucleotides read TGTGCCAGCAGCTTGAGACAGACTTACGAGCAGTACTTC.

The rearrangement joins TRBV9 to TRBJ2-5; 7 bases match TRBD1. The CDR3 spans 14 residues. Germline lookup yields CDR1 SGDLS and CDR2 YYNGEE. Germline trimming cut 4 bases from V and 2 bases from J; bases unmatched to any gene: 5. CDR3 loop: CASSPRDRQETQYF. DNA for the CDR3: TGTGCCAGCAGCCCTCGGGACAGACAAGAGACCCAGTACTTC. Full variable domain (missing parts from reference TRBV9 and TRBJ2-5): DSGVTQTPKHLITATGQRVTLRCSPRSGDLSVYWYQQSLDQGLQFLIQYYNGEERAKGNILERFSAQQFPDLHSELNLSSLELGDSALYFCASSPRDRQETQYFGPGTRLLVL.

The V call is TRBV6-5, the J call TRBJ2-6, with unresolved D. Trimming removed 7 bases from V and 0 bases from J, with 7 bases in between. The length of the CDR3 is 14 residues. Germline-derived CDR1 and CDR2 are MNHEY and SVGAGI. Here the CDR3 reads CASKRSSGANVLTF. The CDR3 DNA reads TGTGCCAGCAAGAGGAGCTCTGGGGCCAACGTCCTGACTTTC.

The CDR3 here is CASSSVAGGYNEQFF. CDR3 sequence (DNA): TGTGCCAGCAGCTCAGTAGCGGGGGGTTACAATGAGCAGTTCTTC. The chain recombines TRBV7-3 with TRBJ2-1; 10 nucleotides align to TRBD2. Germline CDR1 SGHTA, CDR2 FQGTGA. The trim removed 4 bases at V and 4 bases at J, leaving 4 bases unmatched. The CDR3 consists of 15 residues.

The chain carries TRBV10-2 and TRBJ2-3; D gene uncertain. CDR1 and CDR2 (germline): WSHSY, SAAADI. CDR3 size: 14 residues. V was clipped by 0 bases and J by 6 bases, with 10 bases between them. This chain's CDR3 is CASSESGPADTQYF. The CDR3 nucleotides read TGCGCCAGCAGTGAGTCGGGCCCTGCTGATACGCAGTATTTT.

The V and J genes are TRBV28 and TRBJ1-5, with a possible D match to TRBD1 (6 bases). This CDR3 is 16 amino acids long. Trimming took 1 base from V and 7 from J, leaving 17 bases between them. Germline-derived CDR1 and CDR2 are MDHEN and SYDVKM. CDR3 nucleotide sequence: TGTGCCAGCAGTTTATTCAGGGGACTATTGGGCCAGCCCCAGCATTTT. This translates into CASSLFRGLLGQPQHF.

The chain carries TRBV6-5 and TRBJ2-5; 7 bases are a match to TRBD1. CDR3 length: 13 residues. V shed 7 bases and J 3 bases; nucleotides not matched to a gene: 5. Looked up from germline, CDR1 is MNHEY and CDR2 is SVGAGI. The CDR3 DNA reads TGTGCCAGCACCACCGGGACAGAAGAGACCCAGTACTTC. Translated: CASTTGTEETQYF.

This chain connects TRBV30 to TRBJ2-1; TRBD2 matches at 12 bases. Germline lookup yields CDR1 GTSNPN and CDR2 SVGIG (reference sequence). With 2 bases clipped from V and 6 bases from J, the junction kept 14 bases outside the gene matches. This CDR3 comprises 18 residues. For the CDR3, the DNA is TGTGCCTGGAGTATAGAGAGGAAGACTAGCGGGAGAAGCAATGAGCAGTTCTTC. This sequence encodes CAWSIERKTSGRSNEQFF.

The chain employs TRBV7-3 and TRBJ2-7, with 12 positions matching TRBD2. There are 14 residues in the CDR3. The germline V gene has CDR1 SGHTA and CDR2 FQGTGA. J lost 4 bases, V lost 5 bases, and 3 bases had no gene match. Here the CDR3 reads CASSPTSGSYEQYF. CDR3 DNA: TGTGCCAGCAGCCCGACTAGCGGGAGTTACGAGCAGTACTTC.